This paragraph covers one T cell receptor (beta chain) sequence. Antigen specificity is unknown. The data were obtained in a study of cytomegalovirus exposure and HLA in healthy donors. Whole-study findings and limits: Cytomegalovirus association was assigned to approximately 160 TCR beta chains.

V was shortened by 6 bases and J by 4 bases, with 10 bases between the two germline ends. Looked up from germline, CDR1 is MDHEN and CDR2 is SYDVKM. CDR3 length equals 12 residues. The protocol was immunoSEQ multiplex PCR, while the TCRdb copy is restricted to in-frame clones and leaves out a portion. The data show tens of thousands of clones, around 96% seen once. The source is a man aged 18 to 35 in good health and CMV-seropositive. This chain uses TRBV28 with TRBJ2-7; D gene unclear. The sequenced material came from PBMCs. This CDR3 is CASSLTRYEQYF. The CDR3 coding sequence is TGTGCCAGCAGCCTGACTCGTTACGAGCAGTACTTC.